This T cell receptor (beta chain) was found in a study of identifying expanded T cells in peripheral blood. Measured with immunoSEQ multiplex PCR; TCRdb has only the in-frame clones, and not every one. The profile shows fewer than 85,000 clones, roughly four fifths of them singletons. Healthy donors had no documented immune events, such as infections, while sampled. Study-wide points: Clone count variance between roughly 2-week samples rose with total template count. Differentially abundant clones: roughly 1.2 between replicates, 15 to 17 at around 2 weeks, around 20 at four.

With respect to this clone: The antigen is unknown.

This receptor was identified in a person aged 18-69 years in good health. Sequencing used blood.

CDR3 DNA: TGTGCCAGCAGCAAGGACCAGGGGGGGGATACGCAGTATTTT. Residues: CASSKDQGGDTQYF. This chain connects TRBV13 to TRBJ2-3; D tentatively fits TRBD1 or TRBD2 (7 bases each). The V end lost 5 bases, the J end lost 6 bases, and 15 bases lay between the germline ends. The CDR3 runs to 14 residues. The germline CDR1 and CDR2 sequences are PRHDT and FYEKMQ (reference sequence).